This TCR beta chain came from a study of T-cell memory formation after mild COVID-19. Overall study: Most TCR clusters belonged to a single donor. General study results and limits: CD4+ bias marked clones expanding day 15 to 37, unlike balanced contracting clones. The study found contracting CD4+ clones mainly in CM and EM and contracting CD8+ clones in EMRA.

V shed 8 bases and J 3 bases; nucleotides not matched to a gene: 5. This CDR3 is built from 13 residues. This clonotype has just a few counts. Its target is not known. TCRdb re-derived calls from the 5' RACE reads in MiXCR, one entry per CDR3 protein. The repertoire holds 150,000 to 200,000 distinct CDR3 sequences, with about 14% as singletons. The specimen was PBMCs or a T cell subset sorted from them (not recorded which). This sequence joins TRBV12-3 or TRBV12-4 and TRBJ2-7; TRBD2 matches 9 bases. This TCR was sampled from an adult woman who had mild COVID-19 (a few samples of this study predate the infection). Cell type and time point are not known. For the CDR3, the DNA is TGTGCCAGCCAGACTAGCGGAAACTACGAGCAGTACTTC. Its translation: CASQTSGNYEQYF.